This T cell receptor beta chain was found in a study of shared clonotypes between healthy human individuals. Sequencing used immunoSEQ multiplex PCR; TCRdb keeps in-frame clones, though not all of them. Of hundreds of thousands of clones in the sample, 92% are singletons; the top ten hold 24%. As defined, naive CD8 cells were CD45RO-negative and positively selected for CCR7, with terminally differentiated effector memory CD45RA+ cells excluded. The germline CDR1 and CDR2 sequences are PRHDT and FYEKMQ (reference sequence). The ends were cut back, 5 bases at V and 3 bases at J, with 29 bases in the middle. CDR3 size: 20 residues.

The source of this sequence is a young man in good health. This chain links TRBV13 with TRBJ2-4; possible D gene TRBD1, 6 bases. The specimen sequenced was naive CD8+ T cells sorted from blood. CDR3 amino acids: CASSQEVGLSWQGSKNIQYF. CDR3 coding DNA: TGTGCCAGCAGCCAAGAGGTGGGGCTCTCATGGCAGGGGAGCAAAAACATTCAGTACTTC.